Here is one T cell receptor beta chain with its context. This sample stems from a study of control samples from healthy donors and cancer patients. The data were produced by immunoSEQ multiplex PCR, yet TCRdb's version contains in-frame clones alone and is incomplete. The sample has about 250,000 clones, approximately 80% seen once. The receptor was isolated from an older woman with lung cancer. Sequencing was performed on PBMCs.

Written as DNA, the CDR3 is TGTGCCAGCAGCTTCGACAGGGCTGCGGGCCAGTACTTC. This sequence encodes CASSFDRAAGQYF. The chain recombines TRBV7-2 with TRBJ2-5; 7 bases line up with TRBD1. This CDR3 spans 13 amino acids. Trimming at V came to 3 bases and at J to 10 bases, leaving 8 bases not matched to a gene. CDR1 and CDR2 (germline): SGHTA, FQGNSA.